This T cell receptor (beta chain) is drawn from a study of cytomegalovirus exposure and HLA in healthy donors. Study-wide results and caveats: HLA alleles showed associations with approximately 15,000 TCR beta sequences in a later analysis, at a 0.05 false discovery rate.

As regards this clone: What it binds is not known.

The PCR used 60 Vbeta and 13 Jbeta primers. The method was immunoSEQ multiplex PCR; TCRdb's version includes in-frame clones alone and lacks a portion of them. The repertoire has about 200,000 clones, 65% to 85% of them found once; the top ten carry nearly 3%. The sequencing input was PBMCs. The receptor was isolated from a woman aged 25 to 39 in good health and CMV-seronegative.

The DNA for the CDR3 is TGTGCCAGCAGCCCTATCGGGTTTCTGGGAAACACCATATATTTT. Translated: CASSPIGFLGNTIYF. The J gene is TRBJ1-3, the V gene TRBV7-9; D unresolved. The ends were cut back, 5 bases at V and 4 bases at J, with 15 bases in the middle. The CDR3 sequence is 15 residues long. Germline lookup yields CDR1 SEHNR and CDR2 FQNEAQ (reference sequence).